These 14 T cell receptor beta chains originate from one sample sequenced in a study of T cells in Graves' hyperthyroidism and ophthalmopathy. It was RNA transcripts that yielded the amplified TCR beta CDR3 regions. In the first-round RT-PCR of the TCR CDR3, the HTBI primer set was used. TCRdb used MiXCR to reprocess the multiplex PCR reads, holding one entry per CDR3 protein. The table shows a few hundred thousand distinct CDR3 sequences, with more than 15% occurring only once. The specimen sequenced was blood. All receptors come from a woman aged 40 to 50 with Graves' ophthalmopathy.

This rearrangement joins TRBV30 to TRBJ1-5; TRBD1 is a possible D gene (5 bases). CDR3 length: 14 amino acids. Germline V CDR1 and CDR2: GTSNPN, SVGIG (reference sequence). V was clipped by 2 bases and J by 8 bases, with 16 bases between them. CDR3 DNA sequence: TGTGCCTGGAGTCCCCCGAGACAGAAGGAGCCCCAGCATTTT. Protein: CAWSPPRQKEPQHF.

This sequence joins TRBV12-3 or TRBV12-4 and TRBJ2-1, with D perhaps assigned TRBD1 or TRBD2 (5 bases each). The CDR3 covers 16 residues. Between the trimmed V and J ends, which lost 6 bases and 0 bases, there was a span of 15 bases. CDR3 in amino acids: CASSPGAISSYNEQFF. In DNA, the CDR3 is TGTGCCAGCAGCCCCGGGGCTATAAGCTCCTACAATGAGCAGTTCTTC.

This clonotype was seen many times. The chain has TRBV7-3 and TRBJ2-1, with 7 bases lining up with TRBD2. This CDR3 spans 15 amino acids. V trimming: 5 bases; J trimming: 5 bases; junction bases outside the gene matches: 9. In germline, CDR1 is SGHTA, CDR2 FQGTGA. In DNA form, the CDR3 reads TGTGCCAGCAGCCGATCGACTAGCATAAACAATGAGCAGTTCTTC. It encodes CASSRSTSINNEQFF.

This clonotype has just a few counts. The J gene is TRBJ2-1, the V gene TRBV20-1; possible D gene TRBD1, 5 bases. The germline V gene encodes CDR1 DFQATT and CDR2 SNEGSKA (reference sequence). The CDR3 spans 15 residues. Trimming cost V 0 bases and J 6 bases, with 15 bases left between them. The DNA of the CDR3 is TGCAGTGCTAGAGATCCAACACGACAGTTCAATGAGCAGTTCTTC. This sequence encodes CSARDPTRQFNEQFF.

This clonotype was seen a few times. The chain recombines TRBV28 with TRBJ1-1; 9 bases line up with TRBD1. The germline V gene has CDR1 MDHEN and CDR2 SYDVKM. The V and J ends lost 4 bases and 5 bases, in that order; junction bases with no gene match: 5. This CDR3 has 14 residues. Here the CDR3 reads CASSSPGQGTEAFF. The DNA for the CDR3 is TGTGCCAGCAGTTCACCGGGACAGGGAACTGAAGCTTTCTTT.

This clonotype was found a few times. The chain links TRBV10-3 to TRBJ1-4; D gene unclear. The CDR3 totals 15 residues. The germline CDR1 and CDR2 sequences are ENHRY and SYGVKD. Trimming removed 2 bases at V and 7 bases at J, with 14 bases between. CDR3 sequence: CAISEGQVRPEKLFF. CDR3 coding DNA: TGTGCCATCAGTGAGGGGCAGGTGCGTCCTGAAAAACTGTTTTTT.

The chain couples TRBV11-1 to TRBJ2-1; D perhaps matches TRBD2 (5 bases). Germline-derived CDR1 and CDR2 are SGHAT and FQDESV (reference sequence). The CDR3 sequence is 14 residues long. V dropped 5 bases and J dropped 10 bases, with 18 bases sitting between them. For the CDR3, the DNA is TGTGCCAGCAGCATCATGGCCCAGGAGGCGGAGCAGTTCTTC. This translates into CASSIMAQEAEQFF.

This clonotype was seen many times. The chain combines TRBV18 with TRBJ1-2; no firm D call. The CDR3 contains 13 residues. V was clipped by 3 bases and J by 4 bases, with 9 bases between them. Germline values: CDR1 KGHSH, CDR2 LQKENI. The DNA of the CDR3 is TGTGCCAGCTCACCTACCTACAGCTATGGCTACACCTTC. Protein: CASSPTYSYGYTF.

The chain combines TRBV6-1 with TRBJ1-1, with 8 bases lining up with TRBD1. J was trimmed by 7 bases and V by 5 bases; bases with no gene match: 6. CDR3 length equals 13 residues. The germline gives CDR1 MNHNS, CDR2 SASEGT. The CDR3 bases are TGTGCCAGCAGTCTCGACAGGGGAAGTGAAGCTTTCTTT. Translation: CASSLDRGSEAFF.

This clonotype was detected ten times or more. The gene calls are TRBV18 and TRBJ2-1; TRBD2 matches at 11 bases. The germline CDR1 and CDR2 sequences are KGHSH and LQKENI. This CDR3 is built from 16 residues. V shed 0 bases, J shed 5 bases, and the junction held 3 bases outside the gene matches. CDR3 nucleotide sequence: TGTGCCAGCTCACCACCGGGACTAGCGGCCCACAATGAGCAGTTCTTC. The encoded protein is CASSPPGLAAHNEQFF.

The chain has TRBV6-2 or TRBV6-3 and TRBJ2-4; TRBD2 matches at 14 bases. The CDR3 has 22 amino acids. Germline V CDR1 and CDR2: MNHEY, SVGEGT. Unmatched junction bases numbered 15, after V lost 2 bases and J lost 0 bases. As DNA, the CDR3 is TGTGCCAGCAGTTACCGACTAGCGGGAGGGCCTTCTGTGACGTTAGCCAAAAACATTCAGTACTTC. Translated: CASSYRLAGGPSVTLAKNIQYF.

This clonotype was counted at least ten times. The CDR3 DNA sequence: TGTGCCAGCAGCCGCTACAGGGCCGCCTCGGCCTACAATGAGCAGTTCTTC. Translation: CASSRYRAASAYNEQFF. The gene calls are TRBV7-2 and TRBJ2-1; possibly TRBD1 for D (6 bases). Germline-derived CDR1 and CDR2 are SGHTA and FQGNSA. The germline V and J ends were trimmed by 5 bases and 2 bases, with 19 bases remaining between them. The CDR3 sequence is 17 residues long.

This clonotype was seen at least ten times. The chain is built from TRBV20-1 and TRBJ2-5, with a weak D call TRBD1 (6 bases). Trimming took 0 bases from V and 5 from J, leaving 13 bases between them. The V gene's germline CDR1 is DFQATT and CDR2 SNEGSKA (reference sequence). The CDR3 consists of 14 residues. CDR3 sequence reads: CSARDGQGTETQYF. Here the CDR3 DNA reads TGCAGTGCTAGAGATGGGCAGGGGACGGAGACCCAGTACTTC.

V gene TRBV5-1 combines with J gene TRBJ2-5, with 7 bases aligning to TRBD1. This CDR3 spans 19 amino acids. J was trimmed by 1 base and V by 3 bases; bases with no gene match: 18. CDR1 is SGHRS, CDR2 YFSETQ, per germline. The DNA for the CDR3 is TGCGCCAGCAGCTCACCGCCGACTCCCCGGGACAGATTCCAAGAGACCCAGTACTTC. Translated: CASSSPPTPRDRFQETQYF.